Presented here are 26 T cell receptor beta chains from one specimen sequenced in a study of beta chain features in type 1 diabetes. Of the isolated RNA, all was reverse transcribed, and so the sequenced material was expressed TCRB transcripts. The data were produced by immunoSEQ multiplex PCR, yet TCRdb's version contains in-frame clones alone and is incomplete. The sample lists about 410,000 clones; 14% were seen once. Sequencing was carried out using naive CD4+ T cells from blood. All receptors come from a young man in good health.

This clone was observed a few times. This chain joins TRBV27 and TRBJ2-3, with unresolved D. Germline loops: CDR1 MNHEY, CDR2 SMNVEV (reference sequence). This CDR3 has 11 amino acids. Trimming cost V 8 bases and J 2 bases, with 5 bases left between them. CDR3 amino acids: CASPYTDTQYF. CDR3 DNA sequence: TGTGCCAGCCCTTACACAGATACGCAGTATTTT.

The chain has TRBV6-6 and TRBJ2-1; 10 bases match TRBD2. Germline V gene sequence: CDR1 MNHNY, CDR2 SVGAGI (reference sequence). CDR3 length: 16 residues. V dropped 5 bases and J dropped 4; count of bases not matched to a gene: 8. CDR3 DNA sequence: TGTGCCAGCAGTCCACCGGGACTAGCGCAGTACAATGAGCAGTTCTTC. It encodes CASSPPGLAQYNEQFF.

This clone was seen more than once but under ten times. Other DNA sequences in this sample translate to the same CDR3. V and J are TRBV2 and TRBJ2-3; D is unclear. V gave up 6 bases and J gave up 6 bases, with 4 bases separating them. The CDR3 has 10 amino acids. Per the germline V gene, CDR1 is SNHLY and CDR2 is FYNNEI. Here the CDR3 DNA reads TGTGCCAGCAGGACCGATACGCAGTATTTT. This translates into CASRTDTQYF.

This clone was counted only a few times. The gene calls are TRBV13 and TRBJ2-3, with D uncertain. The CDR3 consists of 13 residues. CDR1 and CDR2 from the germline V gene are PRHDT and FYEKMQ (reference sequence). The V end lost 2 bases, the J end lost 6 bases, and 9 bases lay between the germline ends. For the CDR3, the DNA is TGTGCCAGCAGCTTATGGGCGGAGGATACGCAGTATTTT. Protein sequence: CASSLWAEDTQYF.

This clone was seen a handful of times. The V call is TRBV6-6, the J call TRBJ2-7, with TRBD1 matching 9 bases. Per germline, CDR1 MNHNY and CDR2 SVGAGI (reference sequence). This CDR3 contains 16 residues. V shed 2 bases, J shed 3 bases, and the junction held 8 bases outside the gene matches. The CDR3 loop reads CASSYRTGGFVYEQYV. The DNA for the CDR3 is TGTGCCAGCAGTTACCGCACAGGGGGCTTCGTCTACGAGCAGTACGTC.

This clone occurred a few times. This sequence joins TRBV7-9 and TRBJ2-1, with TRBD2 identical over 9 bases. The V gene's germline CDR1 is SEHNR and CDR2 FQNEAQ (reference sequence). J gave up 0 bases and V 6 bases, and 6 bases lay outside the gene matches. This CDR3 is 16 amino acids long. The CDR3 DNA sequence: TGTGCCAGCAGTGGTAGCGGGGGTAGCTCCTACAATGAGCAGTTCTTC. It specifies CASSGSGGSSYNEQFF.

This clone has more than one count but fewer than ten. The chain is built from TRBV19 and TRBJ2-3; D possibly corresponds to TRBD1 (5 bases). Trimming shortened V by 3 bases and J by 6 bases, and 13 bases separated the two germline ends. The CDR3 covers 14 residues. The V gene's germline CDR1 is LNHDA and CDR2 SQIVND (reference sequence). CDR3 in DNA: TGTGCCAGTAGTATTTCGGACACCCGGGATACGCAGTATTTT. It is translated as CASSISDTRDTQYF.

This clone has a handful of counts. This chain connects TRBV29-1 to TRBJ2-5, with D perhaps TRBD1 or TRBD2 (5 bases each). Germline V lookup: CDR1 SQVTM, CDR2 ANQGSEA. This CDR3 spans 14 amino acids. The ends were cut back, 4 bases at V and 7 bases at J, with 19 bases in the middle. DNA of the CDR3: TGCAGCGTTGGTAGCCGGGACCGGGTATCGACCCAGTACTTC. This sequence encodes CSVGSRDRVSTQYF.

This clone was detected ten times or more. The chain carries TRBV30 and TRBJ2-5; 8 positions match TRBD1. Losses at the gene ends were 5 bases for V and 3 bases for J; bases not matched to a gene: 5. Germline CDR1 reads GTSNPN; CDR2 reads SVGIG (reference sequence). This CDR3 is built from 13 residues. CDR3 DNA sequence: TGTGCCTGGGATGGGACAGGCAAAGAGACCCAGTACTTC. Amino acids: CAWDGTGKETQYF. Variable domain in full (rest from reference TRBV30 and TRBJ2-5): SQTIHQWPATLVQPVGSPLSLECTVEGTSNPNLYWYRQAAGRGLQLLFYSVGIGQISSEVPQNLSASRPQDRQFILSSKKLLLSDSGFYLCAWDGTGKETQYFGPGTRLLVL.

This clone was seen a few times. The chain couples TRBV9 to TRBJ2-3; tentative D call: TRBD2 (6 bases). V lost 0 bases, J lost 6 bases, and 17 bases lay in between. Germline V gene sequence: CDR1 SGDLS, CDR2 YYNGEE. CDR3 length: 16 residues. CDR3 sequence (DNA): TGTGCCAGCAGCGTAGATGGGAGCGGGCGGCGGGATACGCAGTATTTT. Its translation is CASSVDGSGRRDTQYF.

This clone was seen only a few times. The chain couples TRBV28 to TRBJ1-6; D possibly corresponds to TRBD1 (6 bases). This CDR3 contains 15 residues. V lost 6 bases and J lost 10, with 19 bases in between. Germline V gives CDR1 MDHEN, CDR2 SYDVKM. Here the CDR3 DNA reads TGTGCCAGCAGACAATTCCGGGGGCTTGGCTCACCCCTCCACTTT. Protein sequence: CASRQFRGLGSPLHF.

In this sample, this clone turned up a few times. This rearrangement joins TRBV30 to TRBJ2-3; D possibly corresponds to TRBD2 (5 bases). The CDR3 extends over 12 amino acids. Trimming shortened V by 3 bases and J by 11 bases, and 15 bases separated the two germline ends. Germline lookup yields CDR1 GTSNPN and CDR2 SVGIG (reference sequence). The CDR3 is CAWRVVSRGQYF. DNA of the CDR3: TGTGCCTGGAGAGTGGTCTCCCGGGGGCAGTATTTT.

A single count supports this clone. V is TRBV5-6 and J is TRBJ1-2; the D is unclear. V was pared by 1 base and J by 7 bases, with 17 bases between. The CDR3 has 15 residues. Germline values: CDR1 SGHDT, CDR2 YYEEEE. CDR3 region: CASSLKVNGDRGYTF. The CDR3 DNA sequence: TGTGCCAGCAGCTTGAAGGTTAATGGGGATCGTGGCTACACCTTC. Full variable domain (rest looked up from reference TRBV5-6 and TRBJ1-2): DAGVTQSPTHLIKTRGQQVTLRCSPKSGHDTVSWYQQALGQGPQFIFQYYEEEERQRGNFPDRFSGHQFPNYSSELNVNALLLGDSALYLCASSLKVNGDRGYTFGSGTRLTVV.

The V call is TRBV9, the J call TRBJ2-3, with D possibly matching TRBD1 (5 bases). The V end lost 6 bases, the J end lost 0 bases, and 11 bases lay between the germline ends. The CDR3 contains 14 residues. Germline V lookup: CDR1 SGDLS, CDR2 YYNGEE. CDR3 sequence reads: CASTPTASTDTQYF. Written as DNA, the CDR3 is TGTGCCAGCACCCCGACAGCTAGCACAGATACGCAGTATTTT.

The V and J genes are TRBV5-1 and TRBJ2-1, with D possibly being TRBD2 (6 bases). Germline V gene lookup returns CDR1 SGHRS and CDR2 YFSETQ. This CDR3 spans 17 amino acids. The ends were cut back, 0 bases at V and 0 bases at J, with 13 bases in the middle. CDR3 nucleotides: TGCGCCAGCAGCTTGGACGCCTCAGCGGGCTCCTACAATGAGCAGTTCTTC. This gives the protein CASSLDASAGSYNEQFF. The variable domain in full, with the rest retrieved from reference TRBV5-1 and TRBJ2-1, is KAGVTQTPRYLIKTRGQQVTLSCSPISGHRSVSWYQQTPGQGLQFLFEYFSETQRNKGNFPGRFSGRQFSNSRSEMNVSTLELGDSALYLCASSLDASAGSYNEQFFGPGTRLTVL.

This clone was picked up a small number of times. At one end the junction does not follow the germline gene, possibly because of a read error. The chain uses TRBV30 and TRBJ1-2; possibly TRBD1 for D (5 bases). The CDR3 contains 13 residues. CDR1 is GTSNPN and CDR2 is SVGIG in the germline V gene (reference sequence). This CDR3 reads CAWSVTLRGADLF. The DNA of the CDR3 is TGTGCCTGGAGTGTAACTTTACGTGGGGCAGACCTTTTC.

This clone occurred a few times. This sequence joins TRBV6-4 and TRBJ1-2; D remains unclear. The CDR3 extends over 13 amino acids. Germline CDR1 is MRHNA and CDR2 is SNTAGT. V shed 2 bases and J shed 3 bases, with 7 bases lying between them. The CDR3 DNA is TGTGCCAGCAGTGACGGGTTGGACTATGGCTACACCTTC. Translating gives CASSDGLDYGYTF.

The chain is built from TRBV5-4 and TRBJ2-2; D perhaps matches TRBD2 (6 bases). Germline CDR1 reads SGHNT; CDR2 reads YYREEE (reference sequence). The CDR3 has 17 amino acids. V lost 4 bases and J 3 bases, leaving 19 bases between the germline ends. This CDR3 is CASSPKTGTADTGELFF. As DNA, the CDR3 is TGTGCCAGCAGCCCAAAAACCGGGACTGCTGACACCGGGGAGCTGTTTTTT.

The chain combines TRBV30 with TRBJ1-5; D might be TRBD1 (5 bases). The germline V gene encodes CDR1 GTSNPN and CDR2 SVGIG (reference sequence). The CDR3 sequence is 13 residues long. The V and J ends lost 0 bases and 7 bases respectively, with 10 bases between them. CDR3 sequence reads: CAWSVGVAQPQHF. The CDR3, as DNA: TGTGCCTGGAGTGTAGGGGTCGCCCAGCCCCAGCATTTT. Combining the CDR3 with reference TRBV30 and TRBJ1-5 gives the whole variable domain SQTIHQWPATLVQPVGSPLSLECTVEGTSNPNLYWYRQAAGRGLQLLFYSVGIGQISSEVPQNLSASRPQDRQFILSSKKLLLSDSGFYLCAWSVGVAQPQHFGDGTRLSIL.

This clone was recorded a few times. In DNA, the CDR3 is TGTGCCAGCAGTGAAGGGAACTGGGGCTACACCTTC. This translates into CASSEGNWGYTF. The chain uses TRBV2 and TRBJ1-2; D remains ambiguous. This CDR3 has 12 amino acids. Trimming took off 1 base at V and 8 bases at J, with 8 bases between the two ends. Germline V gene sequence: CDR1 SNHLY, CDR2 FYNNEI.

This clone has more than one count but fewer than ten. The chain couples TRBV5-4 to TRBJ1-1; D is unresolved. V was cut by 10 bases and J by 0 bases, with 16 bases left in between. The CDR3 is 14 residues long. In germline, CDR1 is SGHNT, CDR2 YYREEE (reference sequence). CDR3 coding DNA: TGTGCCGTCAGCTCATCCGCGTTGAACACTGAAGCTTTCTTT. It codes for CAVSSSALNTEAFF.

This clone was picked up a small number of times. The chain employs TRBV11-3 and TRBJ2-3; maybe TRBD1 (6 bases). V shed 3 bases and J shed 6 bases, with 10 bases lying between them. This CDR3 contains 13 residues. CDR1 SGHNT and CDR2 YENEEA come from the germline V gene. The DNA of the CDR3 is TGTGCCAGCAGCTTGTACAGGGCGGATACGCAGTATTTT. This codes for CASSLYRADTQYF.

This clone was seen a few times. The genes are TRBV20-1 and TRBJ2-3, with unresolved D. The V end was cut by 6 bases, the J end by 5 bases, with 9 bases between. Looked up from germline, CDR1 is DFQATT and CDR2 is SNEGSKA (reference sequence). The CDR3 contains 11 residues. CDR3 protein: CSAVKLDTQYF. The CDR3 bases are TGCAGTGCCGTAAAACTAGATACGCAGTATTTT.

This clone was counted a few times. The chain employs TRBV6-5 and TRBJ2-7; 14 nucleotides match TRBD2. Germline trimming cut 6 bases from V and 3 bases from J; bases unmatched to any gene: 4. The CDR3 loop spans 15 amino acids. In germline, CDR1 is MNHEY, CDR2 SVGAGI. CDR3 protein: CASSRTSGGFYEQYF. The CDR3, as DNA: TGTGCCAGCAGCCGGACTAGCGGGGGGTTCTACGAGCAGTACTTC.

The rearrangement joins TRBV7-2 to TRBJ2-5; no definite D call. The ends were cut back, 5 bases at V and 4 bases at J, with 20 bases in the middle. This CDR3 contains 16 residues. Looked up from germline, CDR1 is SGHTA and CDR2 is FQGNSA. Here the CDR3 reads CASSALRNPPGETQYF. The CDR3, as DNA: TGTGCCAGCAGCGCCCTACGTAATCCGCCTGGAGAGACCCAGTACTTC.

This clone was observed a handful of times. This chain connects TRBV7-2 to TRBJ2-5; D may match TRBD1 or TRBD2 (7 bases each). Germline CDR1 reads SGHTA; CDR2 reads FQGNSA. CDR3 size: 13 residues. Trimming removed 6 bases from V and 4 bases from J, with 12 bases in between. CDR3 in amino acids: CASRPGGVETQYF. In DNA form, the CDR3 reads TGTGCCAGCAGACCAGGGGGGGTAGAGACCCAGTACTTC.